Listed below are T cell receptor beta chains from one sample, sequenced in a study of T cells in Graves' hyperthyroidism and ophthalmopathy. A single record per CDR3 protein comes from TCRdb applying MiXCR to the multiplex PCR reads. The sample includes 600,000 to 700,000 distinct CDR3 sequences, just under 45% of them seen just once. The source material was peripheral blood or thyroid tissue (not recorded which). These receptors came from an adult man with Graves' disease, either hyperthyroidism or ophthalmopathy (not recorded which). Each CDR3 is given with its conserved first and last residue. A D gene is named only where the DNA matches it firmly. Clone size appears in some rows only: once, few, many, or a class for an expanded clone.

j_call d_call clone_size v_call cdr3_length cdr3_nt cdr3_aa
TRBJ1-2 TRBD1 few TRBV29-1 11 TGCAGCGCCGGGACAGGGAATGGCTACACCTTC CSAGTGNGYTF
TRBJ2-2 . . TRBV4-3 13 TGCGCCAGCAGCCTCCAGGGGCGCGGGGAGCTGTTTTTT CASSLQGRGELFF
TRBJ2-5 TRBD2 . TRBV2 21 TGTGCCAGCAGTTTGGCAGGCGGGACTAGCGGGAGTTGGGGGATCCGAGAGACCCAGTACTTC CASSLAGGTSGSWGIRETQYF
TRBJ2-7 . . TRBV5-1 11 TGCGCCAGCGGCTTGCAGAGAGAGCAGTACTTC CASGLQREQYF
TRBJ1-1 . few TRBV5-1 13 TGCGCCAGCAGCCCGACAGACAACACTGAAGCTTTCTTT CASSPTDNTEAFF
TRBJ2-5 . many TRBV29-1 12 TGCAGCGTTGGGACGTTCCAAGAGACCCAGTACTTC CSVGTFQETQYF
TRBJ2-7 TRBD2 few TRBV12-3/TRBV12-4 15 TGTGCCAGCACCCAGTCTAGCGGGAGTCGGGACGAGCAGTACTTC CASTQSSGSRDEQYF
TRBJ1-1 . . TRBV2 11 TGTGCCAGCAGCGGGTGGCGGGGCAGCTTCTTT CASSGWRGSFF
TRBJ1-6 . . TRBV9 16 TGTGCCAGCAGCGCCACACAGGTCCCCTATAATTCACCCCTCCACTTT CASSATQVPYNSPLHF
TRBJ1-2 TRBD1 many TRBV29-1 14 TGCAGCGCGGGGCCCGGACAGGTCGCCTCTGGCTACACCTTC CSAGPGQVASGYTF
TRBJ1-2 . many TRBV29-1 15 TGCAGCGTTGGCGGGATAGTGGGGCAGACGGGAGGCTACACCTTC CSVGGIVGQTGGYTF
TRBJ1-2 . . TRBV29-1 12 TGCAGCGGACTGGGCCAGCCCTATGGCTACACCTTC CSGLGQPYGYTF
TRBJ1-6 . . TRBV5-1 14 TGCGCCAGCAGCTTGGGGCAGGGGAGGGCACCCCTCCACTTT CASSLGQGRAPLHF
TRBJ1-2 . many TRBV20-1 14 TGCAGTGCTAGACTGGGACGGCTTGGTGATGGCTACACCTTC CSARLGRLGDGYTF
TRBJ1-6 TRBD1 many TRBV7-9 15 TGTGCCAGCAGAGACATCCGGGACAGGAATTCACCCCTCCACTTT CASRDIRDRNSPLHF
TRBJ1-1 . . TRBV5-1 16 TGCGCCAGCAGCTTGGCCACAATAGCGTTGAACACTGAAGCTTTCTTT CASSLATIALNTEAFF
TRBJ2-7 TRBD2 once TRBV29-1 16 TGCAGCGTTAACCCCGGGACTAGCGGGGGGGCCTACGAGCAGTACTTC CSVNPGTSGGAYEQYF
TRBJ2-1 . . TRBV29-1 12 TGCAGCGTTGGGGGGCCCCGGGGTGAGCAGTTCTTC CSVGGPRGEQFF
TRBJ1-5 . many TRBV12-3/TRBV12-4 12 TGTGCCAGCTCACGGCAGTTCCAGCCCCAGCATTTT CASSRQFQPQHF
TRBJ2-2 . many TRBV15 15 TGTGCCACCAGCAACGGGATCGCGAACACCGGGGAGCTGTTTTTT CATSNGIANTGELFF
TRBJ2-7 TRBD1 . TRBV25-1 17 TGTGCCAGCAGTGATATTCCGGGACAGGGGATTGGCGACGAGCAGTACTTC CASSDIPGQGIGDEQYF
TRBJ1-6 . . TRBV10-3 14 TGTGCCATCGGGGCAAGCTCCTATAATTCACCCCTCCACTTT CAIGASSYNSPLHF
TRBJ1-1 . . TRBV7-3 14 TGTGCCAGCAGGGACGGCGGGACACCTCATGAAGCTTTCTTT CASRDGGTPHEAFF
TRBJ2-2 . . TRBV10-3 11 TGTGCCATCAGTGACACCGGGGAGCTGTTTTTT CAISDTGELFF
TRBJ2-7 . few TRBV27 13 TGTGCCAGCAGTTCCTGGAGCTCCTACGAGCAGTACTTC CASSSWSSYEQYF
TRBJ1-2 TRBD1 many TRBV29-1 15 TGCAGCGTTGAAGATCCCGACAGGGGCGGCTATGGCTACACCTTC CSVEDPDRGGYGYTF
TRBJ2-7 . . TRBV20-1 11 TGCAGTGCCAGACAACCGTACGAGCAGTACTTC CSARQPYEQYF
TRBJ2-2 . few TRBV12-3/TRBV12-4 15 TGTGCCAGCAGTCCTAGGGCTAGCTACACCGGGGAGCTGTTTTTT CASSPRASYTGELFF
TRBJ2-7 . . TRBV6-6 12 TGTGCCAGCGCAGGGTACGGTTACGAGCAGTACTTC CASAGYGYEQYF
TRBJ1-2 . many TRBV7-9 14 TGTGCCAGCAGCTTAGCACCCACATCCTATGGCTACACCTTC CASSLAPTSYGYTF
TRBJ1-2 TRBD1 . TRBV16 14 TGTGCCAGCAGCCTCCGAGACAGGGAACATGGCTACACCTTC CASSLRDREHGYTF
TRBJ1-5 TRBD1 once TRBV2 15 TGTGCCAGCAGTGTGACAGGGTCCCGCTATCAGCCCCAGCATTTT CASSVTGSRYQPQHF
TRBJ1-1 TRBD1 many TRBV2 16 TGTGCCAGCAGTGTCCCCTTGACAGGGCTACAGACTGAAGCTTTCTTT CASSVPLTGLQTEAFF
TRBJ2-5 . . TRBV6-5 15 TGTGCCAGCGGACCCTGGCAGGGACTCCAAGAGACCCAGTACTTC CASGPWQGLQETQYF
TRBJ2-2 . . TRBV14 16 TGTGCCAGCAGCCAAGGAGGCCTAGAGAACACCGGGGAGCTGTTTTTT CASSQGGLENTGELFF
TRBJ1-5 TRBD1 . TRBV7-9 16 TGTGCCAGCAGCTTGGGAGGGGGCGGGCACGGTCAGCCCCAGCATTTT CASSLGGGGHGQPQHF
TRBJ1-2 TRBD1 once TRBV11-2 15 TGTGCCAGCAGCTTAGATGGGACAGGGGCCTATGGCTACACCTTC CASSLDGTGAYGYTF
TRBJ1-5 . few TRBV5-1 16 TGCGCCAGCGATATTCCGGGACGTAAGAGCAATCAGCCCCAGCATTTT CASDIPGRKSNQPQHF
TRBJ2-5 . . TRBV10-3 12 TGTGCCACCTCAGGGACGAGGGAGACCCAGTACTTC CATSGTRETQYF
TRBJ1-2 TRBD1 . TRBV2 14 TGTGCCAGCAGCCAAGCAGGGGGCGCCTATGGCTACACCTTC CASSQAGGAYGYTF
TRBJ1-1 TRBD1 . TRBV7-9 16 TGTGCCAGCAGCCTAAACAGGGGGCCGAGGAGCACTGAAGCTTTCTTT CASSLNRGPRSTEAFF
TRBJ1-5 TRBD1 . TRBV29-1 12 TGCAGCCAGGGGGCCGGCAATCAGCCCCAGCATTTT CSQGAGNQPQHF
TRBJ1-3 . many TRBV7-9 15 TGTGCCAGCAGCCGTGACAGGTCCTCTGGAAACACCATATATTTT CASSRDRSSGNTIYF